This TCR beta chain was retrieved from a study of cytomegalovirus exposure and HLA in healthy donors (dated by TCRdb to 2016 to 2017). With respect to the entire study: A later analysis indicated that the roughly 130 validation repertoires were generated on the platform also employed for the approximately 690 repertoires of the first cohort. The study aimed to test whether signatures of past pathogen exposure could be identified by cataloging public T cell receptors. A separate validation cohort of roughly 110 different subjects was used in addition to the roughly 670-subject first cohort. High-throughput TCR immunosequencing, statistical association of individual TCRs with disease status, and machine learning were combined to predict cytomegalovirus infection status.

Separate from the approximately 670-subject first cohort, the validation cohort of around 130 subjects was the group to which the donors belonged. Libraries were built with the immunoSEQ multiplex PCR assay. Under the source paper's analysis protocol: A statistical classification framework was developed to diagnose cytomegalovirus status using the catalog of TCR beta chain sequences. The clones in this table, taken by TCRdb from immuneACCESS, are in-frame only. Not every clone is retained; where verified, under half of the shortfall comes from an unresolved V gene, and the cause of the rest is unknown. V and J calls plus clone size are reproduced from that table; the DNA served to infer D and trimming. The sample table records 120,000 or so clones; approximately 90% of these occur just once. The ten largest clonotypes hold roughly 2% of the sample. To note about this clone: The specificity of this receptor is unknown. No base qualities exist here, and no much larger clone lies one base off it.

Findings and caveats that apply to the study as a whole: The study gave a list of some 150 TCR beta chains associated with cytomegalovirus. Across donors, most TCR sequences were observed very rarely, whereas some public TCRs were present in many individuals. In vitro tests confirmed that three of the cytomegalovirus-associated TCR beta chains recognize cytomegalovirus antigens. The classifier was reported to diagnose cytomegalovirus status with high specificity and sensitivity in both the original cohort and the validation cohort. A later analysis had no HLA typing for the validation cohort, so co-occurrence there was scored across all 130 or so repertoires. The authors suggested that the approach could potentially be generalized to other disease states and immunological phenotypes. Subsequent analysis determined that TCRs grouped into clusters in the first cohort also showed a tendency toward co-occurrence across the roughly 110 validation repertoires, and approximately 94% of cluster scores exceeded 0.

V lost 4 bases and J lost 3 bases, and the count of bases not matched to a germline gene is 4. In the germline V gene, CDR1 corresponds to LGHNA and CDR2 to YNFKEQ. The CDR3 has 15 amino acids, counting the end cysteine and phenylalanine. Of all the DNA, just the CDR3 is kept, 45 bases in frame from base 1. The receptor was derived from a woman aged 18-29 years in good health and CMV-seronegative. Sequences were obtained from PBMCs. This chain is built from TRBV4-2 and TRBJ2-7, and TRBD2 aligns with 12 junction nucleotides. The sequenced DNA: TGTGCCAGCAGCCCCCGGACTAGCGGGGACTACGAGCAGTACTTC. This translates into CASSPRTSGDYEQYF.